The sequence of this T cell receptor beta chain was determined in a study of control samples from healthy donors and cancer patients (dated by TCRdb to 2018 to 2021). Libraries were made using the immunoSEQ multiplex PCR assay. In its TCRdb copy, this immuneACCESS table keeps in-frame sequences only and misses some clones. Where compared with another copy, unresolved V genes explain less than half of these, and the others have no known cause. The sample table lists about 250,000 clones, roughly 87% of them with a count of one. The ten biggest clones cover about an eighth of the sample. According to the germline V gene, CDR1 reads KGHSH and CDR2 reads LQKENI. Trimming removed 5 bases from V and 7 bases from J; the gene matches leave 5 bases unexplained. The CDR3 measures 13 amino acids from cysteine to phenylalanine. Only the CDR3 region is kept as DNA, spanning 39 bases read in frame from base 1.

As regards this clone: Its antigen is not yet known. Within one base of it there is no much larger clone, and no base qualities were kept.

The rearranged chain carries TRBV18 and TRBJ1-1, with 9 central nucleotides matching TRBD1. The clonotype comes from a woman aged 55-70 years with lung cancer. What was sequenced was PBMCs. Read as DNA, the sequence is TGTGCCAGCTCATCCTGGACAGGGGTTGAAGCTTTCTTT. Its amino acids are CASSSWTGVEAFF.